This T cell receptor beta chain was profiled in a study of cytomegalovirus exposure and HLA in healthy donors listed by TCRdb under 2017. Some background on the complete study: An earlier analysis of several hundred of the donors reported roughly 300 Gb of sequence data and 117 million unique TCR beta sequences obtained from about 179 million T cells. Roughly 300 gigabases of sequencing data and around 85 million unique TCR sequences made up an early release that covered roughly 670 HLA-typed donors. Among the approximately 400 genotyped donors, around 81% belonged to the genetic ancestry cluster associated with self-reported Caucasian donors. The study was designed to test whether signatures of past pathogen exposure could be identified by cataloging public T cell receptors. The T cell repertoires of under 700 subjects were profiled by immunosequencing and related to cytomegalovirus serostatus. Along with the roughly 710-subject first cohort, a separate validation cohort of more than 90 different subjects was used. High-throughput TCR immunosequencing, statistical association of individual TCRs with disease status, and machine learning were combined to predict cytomegalovirus infection status. A later analysis re-analyzed previously published TCR beta repertoires from 650 to 800 donors and added high-resolution HLA genotyping to study TCR occurrence patterns. Rather than using new phenotypic data, the later analysis identified candidate immune exposures from TCR beta sequences and from how often those sequences occurred across donors. To decide whether each TCR beta V gene segment behaved as functional or pseudogenic, an earlier analysis of approximately 600 of the donors relied on high-throughput TCR beta sequencing. Alongside the repertoire data, information on donor age, sex, ethnicity and CMV serostatus was compiled. A later genetic analysis took genome-wide SNP genotypes for about 55% of the 666 donors and used that subset as a discovery cohort. Every repertoire in the discovery cohort had been generated on one and the same sequencing platform. HLA typing included class I and class II loci at four-digit resolution. The number of typed donors differed by locus: 629-630 for A, B, C, DRB1 and DQB1; some 500 for DQA1; 606 for DPA1; and roughly 490 for DPB1. Roughly five DR-DQ haplotypes were handled as single units for association and clustering, since linkage in the cohort was strong. Across some 400 genotyped donors of the cohort, an average of roughly 200,000 unique TCR beta nucleotide sequences per donor were sequenced, and 15% to 20% of those sequences were non-productive.

Summary of the overall study and its limitations: Correlated functional status among segregating V segments might be attributable to linkage disequilibrium, but an unknown experimental factor could not be ruled out. An association between a missense DCLRE1C variant and V-gene and J-gene trimming of TCR beta chains was found in a later genetic analysis and replicated in an independent cohort. A later analysis associated roughly 17,000 TCR beta sequences with specific HLA alleles at a false discovery rate of 0.05. Cytomegalovirus status was reported to be diagnosed by the classifier with high specificity and sensitivity in both the original and validation cohorts. The only immune exposure information available for the cohort was CMV serostatus. A further reported finding was that TCR beta sequences accurately predicted the HLA-A and HLA-B alleles for most subjects in the first cohort. Because counts were too low, about 15 rarely observed V segments, including chromosome 9 orphons, were left out of the earlier analysis of a few hundred of the donors. The presence/absence analyses assumed that sequencing depth was roughly uniform across donors, and that assumption may not be true. An earlier analysis of approximately 530 of the donors showed that most TCR beta V segments appeared in productive rearrangements either about 87% or about 30% of the time, which broadly matched IMGT annotations. A later genetic analysis reported fewer N-insertions in productive TCRs among donors in an Asian-associated ancestry cluster than the approximately 700-donor mean. The cohort was sequenced for TCR beta chains only, and without alpha or paired-chain data the features that could be detected were limited. According to a later analysis, TCR association rates differed among HLA loci, with DRB1 alleles showing the most associated TCRs and HLA-C alleles showing the fewest. In a later analysis, most CMV-associated TCR beta chains were found to appear HLA-restricted, with HLA associations seemingly driven largely by CMV exposure. In a later analysis, HLA-associated TCR beta chains showed more clonal expansion and lower generation probabilities than non-associated chains that were equally common. A total of 150 to 200 TCR beta chains were listed by the study as associated with cytomegalovirus. Three of the identified cytomegalovirus-associated TCR beta chains were confirmed in vitro to be specific for cytomegalovirus antigens. According to the authors, the approach could potentially be generalized to other disease states and immunological phenotypes. When HLA alleles, especially DR and DQ, strongly co-occurred, attributing TCR associations to individual alleles was difficult. The 87-base-pair reads could not distinguish some IMGT-functional V segments, including TRBV6-2 and TRBV6-3, so those segments were excluded. According to a later analysis, parvovirus B19, influenza, CMV and Epstein-Barr virus appeared linked to several top co-occurrence clusters. Most TCR sequences were seen in very few donors, while some public TCRs were found in many individuals. A cluster of highly shared sequence variants was judged likely to represent a technical artifact of the sequencing pipeline. Because HLA typing was unavailable for some donors at each locus, only the typed subset was used in association tests.

The CDR3 runs 11 residues from the cysteine to the phenylalanine. This entry keeps only the CDR3 DNA: 33 bases, framed from base 1. The cohort consisted of some 670 healthy bone marrow donors. All cohort members were sampled while nominally healthy, although unrecorded immune exposures were likely present. The donor tested CMV seropositive, placing the donor among the approximately 310 seropositive members of the cohort. Each donor provided a peripheral blood sample, and peripheral blood mononuclear cells were used for TCR beta sequencing. Genomic DNA extraction from the blood cell samples was performed with the Qiagen DNeasy Blood Extraction Kit. In this sample, this clone turned up a few times. The antigen it binds to is not known. Base qualities are not at hand, and no much larger clone is one base apart. The library was produced with the immunoSEQ multiplex PCR assay. For the multiplex PCR, a mixture combining 60 forward primers for TCR Vbeta segments and 13 reverse primers for TCR Jbeta segments was used. Amplification of the CDR3 region of rearranged TCR beta genes was performed with a multiplex PCR assay on genomic DNA. Amplified TCR beta libraries were sequenced as 87-base-pair reads on the Illumina HiSeq System. The paper's processing steps were these. A later analysis tallied approximately 87 million unique TCR beta chains across the 666 repertoires, and about 12 million of those chains were shared by two or more donors. A nearest-neighbor algorithm error-corrected the raw reads and collapsed the reads into unique sequences, merging closely related sequences to remove PCR and sequencing errors. To assign V, D and J gene segments, CDR3 sequences were aligned to IMGT reference sequences. For a sequence to be retained, a match of at least six nucleotides to both a V gene segment and a J gene segment was required. A rearrangement counted as productive if the CDR3 had no stop codons and remained in frame with V and J, and every other rearrangement counted as non-productive. Following IMGT convention, CDR3 was defined as the stretch from the second conserved V-encoded cysteine up to the conserved J-encoded phenylalanine. In an earlier analysis of approximately 500 of the donors, sequences lacking an unambiguous match to a single V gene segment were excluded. In an earlier analysis of about 590 of the donors, a V segment was called functional when productive rearrangements were above 56.7%, and segregating when the standard deviation between donors exceeded 5%. A statistical classification framework was developed to diagnose cytomegalovirus status using the catalog of TCR beta chain sequences. V and J gene assignment, in a later analysis, came from comparing TCR nucleotide sequences with IMGT/GENE-DB human TR gene sequences. The TCRdist pipeline was used in a later analysis to assign CDR3 sequences and most-parsimonious VDJ recombination scenarios. In a later analysis, each TCR beta chain was defined by its CDR3 amino acid sequence together with its V-gene family, and reads without a unique V-gene family were excluded. To address suspected cross-contamination and a sequencing artifact, a later analysis removed 592 highly shared, low-generation-probability nucleotide sequences. In a later analysis, a clonal expansion index for each public chain was calculated from normalized within-repertoire ranks of inferred template counts. A later analysis computed generation probabilities with a VDJ recombination model fitted to out-of-frame rearrangements, and checked the results against IGoR. A later analysis scored TCR-TCR, TCR-HLA and TCR-CMV co-occurrence with hypergeometric tests, applying a repertoire-size bias correction to TCR pairs. To estimate false discovery rates, a later analysis permuted the HLA or CMV assignments 20 times. In a later analysis, co-occurring TCRs were grouped with DBSCAN, and TCRdist sequence similarity was added when clustering was performed within HLA-allele-positive subsets. For co-occurrence clustering, repertoires with fewer than 30,000 or more than 120,000 public chains were excluded, along with a handful of repertoires with anomalous nucleotide sharing. The table was pulled from immuneACCESS by TCRdb, which kept in-frame rearrangements only. Such tables lose some clones; where checked, under half of the loss comes from unresolved V genes, and the rest has no known cause. The V and J calls and clone size are taken from that table; D and trimming were inferred from the DNA. The sample table holds roughly 190,000 clones, of which about 12% were seen once. Roughly 7.7% of the sample is held by the ten biggest clonotypes.

This receptor was taken from a man aged 50-60 years in good health and CMV-seropositive. Input material: PBMCs. The V and J segments used are TRBV12-2 and TRBJ1-2. TRBV12-2 corresponds to a pseudogene. The bases are TGTGCAAGTCGCCTGAACTATGGCTACACCTTC. Its coded protein is CASRLNYGYTF.